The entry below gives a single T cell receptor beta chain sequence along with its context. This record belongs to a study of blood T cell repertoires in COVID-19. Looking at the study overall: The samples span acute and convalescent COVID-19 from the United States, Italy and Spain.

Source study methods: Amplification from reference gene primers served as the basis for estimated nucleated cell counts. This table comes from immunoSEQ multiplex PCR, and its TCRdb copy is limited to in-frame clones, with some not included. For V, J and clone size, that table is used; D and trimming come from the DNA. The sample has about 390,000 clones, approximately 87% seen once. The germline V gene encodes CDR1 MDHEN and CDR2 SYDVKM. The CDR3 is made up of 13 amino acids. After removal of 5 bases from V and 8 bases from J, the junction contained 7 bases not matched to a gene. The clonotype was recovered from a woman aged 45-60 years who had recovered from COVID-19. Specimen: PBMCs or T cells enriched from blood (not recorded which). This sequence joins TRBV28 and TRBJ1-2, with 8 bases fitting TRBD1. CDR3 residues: CASSSQGAKGYTF. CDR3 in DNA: TGTGCCAGCAGTAGTCAGGGGGCGAAGGGCTACACCTTC.